Listed here are 5 T cell receptor beta chains from one sample, sequenced in a study of identical twins. Using its own MiXCR run on the 5' RACE reads, TCRdb lists one record per CDR3 protein. The sample contains under 1 million distinct CDR3 sequences, 10% to 15% of which appear only once. The sample was also reused in another study, on yellow fever vaccine responses in identical twins.

The sequenced material came from PBMCs. The receptor set was obtained from a young woman in good health.

The rearrangement uses TRBV2 and TRBJ2-7; 7 bases map to TRBD1. CDR1 and CDR2 (germline): SNHLY, FYNNEI. This CDR3 region has 13 residues. The V and J ends lost 4 bases and 3 bases, in that order; junction bases with no gene match: 3. CDR3 amino acids: CASSGDRYYEQYV. In DNA form, the CDR3 reads TGTGCCAGCAGTGGGGACAGATACTACGAGCAGTACGTC.

The table lists this clonotype with many counts. This chain joins TRBV5-1 and TRBJ1-5; TRBD1 is a possible D gene (6 bases). V lost 0 bases and J lost 6, with 16 bases in between. Germline V gene data show CDR1 as SGHRS and CDR2 as YFSETQ. This CDR3 is built from 16 residues. The DNA of the CDR3 is TGCGCCAGCAGCTTGGCTGGCACAGAGACAGGTCAGCCCCAGCATTTT. Translation gives CASSLAGTETGQPQHF.

There are many counts of this clonotype. This chain joins TRBV27 and TRBJ2-1; D not resolved. The V end was cut by 6 bases, the J end by 12 bases, with 12 bases between. The CDR3 spans 11 residues. Germline CDR1 and CDR2: MNHEY and SMNVEV (reference sequence). The CDR3 coding sequence is TGTGCCAGCAGCCTAGGGCGCGGGCAGTTCTTC. Translation: CASSLGRGQFF.

This chain uses TRBV10-3 with TRBJ1-1; tentative D call: TRBD1 (5 bases). The CDR3 loop spans 12 amino acids. Trimming shortened V by 3 bases and J by 6 bases, and 8 bases separated the two germline ends. CDR1 and CDR2 (germline): ENHRY, SYGVKD. Here the CDR3 reads CAISDGAAEAFF. The CDR3 DNA follows: TGTGCCATCAGTGATGGGGCAGCTGAAGCTTTCTTT.

In its sample, this clonotype was seen a few times. This chain joins TRBV6-1 and TRBJ1-2; perhaps TRBD1 as D (6 bases). The CDR3 runs 14 residues. With 7 bases removed from V and 3 bases from J, the gap between germline ends came to 15 bases. The V gene's germline CDR1 is MNHNS and CDR2 SASEGT. CDR3 sequence (DNA): TGTGCCAGCACCACCCCAGGGGCAGACTATGGCTACACCTTC. This gives the protein CASTTPGADYGYTF.